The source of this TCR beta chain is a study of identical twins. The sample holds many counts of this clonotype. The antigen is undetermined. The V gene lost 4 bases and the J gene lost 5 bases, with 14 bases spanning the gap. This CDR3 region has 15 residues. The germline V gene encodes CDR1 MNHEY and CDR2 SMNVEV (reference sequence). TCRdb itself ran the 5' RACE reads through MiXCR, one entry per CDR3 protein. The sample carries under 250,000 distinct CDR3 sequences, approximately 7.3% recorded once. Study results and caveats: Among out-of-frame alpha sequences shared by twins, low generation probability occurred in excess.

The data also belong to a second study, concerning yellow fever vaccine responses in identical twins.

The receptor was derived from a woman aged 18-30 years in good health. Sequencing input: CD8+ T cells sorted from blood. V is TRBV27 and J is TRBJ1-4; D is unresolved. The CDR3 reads CASSSNTGRNEKLFF. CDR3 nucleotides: TGTGCCAGCAGTTCGAACACCGGGAGGAATGAAAAACTGTTTTTT. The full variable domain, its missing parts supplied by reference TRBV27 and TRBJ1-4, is EAQVTQNPRYLITVTGKKLTVTCSQNMNHEYMSWYRQDPGLGLRQIYYSMNVEVTDKGDVPEGYKVSRKEKRNFPLILESPSPNQTSLYFCASSSNTGRNEKLFFGSGTQLSVL.